Sequencing of this TCR beta chain was carried out in a study of blood T cell repertoires in COVID-19 (dated by TCRdb to the early 2020s). Study-level background: Samples covering the acute and convalescent phases of COVID-19 were provided by collaborators in the United States, Italy and Spain. The prospective study material was composed of cDNA or gDNA derived from T cells, B-cell-depleted T cells, or PBMCs. Deeply sampled blood TCRbeta repertoires from subjects exposed to, actively infected with, or recovered from COVID-19 were included in the dataset. The repertoires were released in a freely available public database meant as a resource for research on the immune response to SARS-CoV-2. Samples came from the ongoing ImmuneRACE study (first 160 participants) plus 1,254 subjects from 6 global collaborators. A de-identified subject ID, COVID-19 status, age in years and sex were almost always included in the sample metadata. HLA class I and class II types, where available, came from metadata supplied by the sample provider rather than from assay-based typing.

According to the germline V gene, CDR1 reads KGHSH and CDR2 reads LQKENI. The CDR3, from cysteine to phenylalanine, totals 15 residues. Left in the record is the CDR3 DNA by itself, 45 bases read in frame from the first base. V is pruned by 0 bases and J by 5 bases, leaving 5 bases of the junction without a gene match. One collaborating source in Seattle enrolled patients while the patients were actively infected and followed the patients over time throughout the course of disease. Whole blood was collected in K2EDTA tubes by collaborating institutions according to the institutions' own protocols. Collaborator samples were shipped for TCRbeta analysis as frozen whole blood, isolated PBMCs, or DNA extracted from either sample type. Note on this clone: Its antigen remains unidentified. Base-call qualities are not available, and no considerably larger clone is one nucleotide away.

TCRbeta CDR3 regions were amplified from genomic DNA using the immunoSEQ Assay, a bias-controlled multiplex PCR. Under the source paper's analysis protocol: Within the assay, amplification of reference gene primers was used to estimate how many nucleated cells each sample contained. To quantify the absolute abundance of each unique TCRbeta CDR3 rearrangement, sequence reads were collapsed and filtered. Productive Simpson clonality was computed per sample as the square root of Simpson's diversity index over productive rearrangements. This is the immuneACCESS table as TCRdb keeps it, with only in-frame sequences that have V and J called. A part of the clones is gone; compared with another copy, unresolved V genes explain less than half, and the rest is unexplained. Clonal size and the V and J genes are those of that table, whereas D and trimming came from the DNA. The sample includes roughly 150,000 clones, with 84% observed a single time. Approximately 2.6% of the sample belongs to the ten largest clones.

Here is what the overall study found, with its caveats: The quantity of clinical and demographic metadata differed by source and by participant and was supplied without curation.

The receptor comes from a woman of 80 years or more with COVID-19, enrolled during active disease. This chain joins TRBV18 to TRBJ2-5, with TRBD1 identical over 8 junction bases. Sequenced sample: peripheral blood. The DNA reads TGTGCCAGCTCACCACCCGGACAGGGAGAGGAGACCCAGTACTTC. Translated, this is CASSPPGQGEETQYF.